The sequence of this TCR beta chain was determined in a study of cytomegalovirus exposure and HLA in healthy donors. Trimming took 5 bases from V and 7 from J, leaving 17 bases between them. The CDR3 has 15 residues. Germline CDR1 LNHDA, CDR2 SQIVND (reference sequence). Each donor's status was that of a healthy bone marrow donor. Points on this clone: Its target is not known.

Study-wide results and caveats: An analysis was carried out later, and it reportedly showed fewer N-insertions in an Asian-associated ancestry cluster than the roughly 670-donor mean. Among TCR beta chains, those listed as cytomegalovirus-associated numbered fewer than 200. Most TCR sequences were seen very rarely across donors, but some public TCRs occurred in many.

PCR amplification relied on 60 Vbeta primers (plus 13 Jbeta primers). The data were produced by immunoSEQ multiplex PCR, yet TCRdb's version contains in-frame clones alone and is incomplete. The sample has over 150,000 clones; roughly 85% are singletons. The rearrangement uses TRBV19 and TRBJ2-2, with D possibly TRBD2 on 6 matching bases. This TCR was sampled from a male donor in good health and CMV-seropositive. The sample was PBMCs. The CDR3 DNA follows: TGTGCCAGTAGTTTCGCCCAGCGGGTGAACGGGGAGCTGTTTTTT. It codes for CASSFAQRVNGELFF. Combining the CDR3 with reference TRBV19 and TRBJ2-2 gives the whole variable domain DGGITQSPKYLFRKEGQNVTLSCEQNLNHDAMYWYRQDPGQGLRLIYYSQIVNDFQKGDIAEGYSVSREKKESFPLTVTSAQKNPTAFYLCASSFAQRVNGELFFGEGSRLTVL.